Listed below are T cell receptor beta chains from one sample, sequenced in a study of T cells expressing NK-cell markers. Using the 5' RACE reads, TCRdb records one entry per CDR3 protein without DNA. Here the sample table reports some 300,000 distinct CDR3 sequences. Sequenced: blood T cells: a sorted CD56 or NKG2C T cell subset, CD4+ or CD8+ T cells, or bulk PBMC T cells (not recorded which). The receptors were gathered from a man aged 18 to 30 in good health. CDR3s include the opening cysteine and the closing phenylalanine or tryptophan.

V gene	J gene	CDR3 protein
TRBV5-1	TRBJ2-7	CASSLALAGRYEQYF
TRBV12-3/TRBV12-4	TRBJ2-1	CASSFDRRDYNEQFF
TRBV30	TRBJ2-2	CAWSNPSSKSGELFF
TRBV18	TRBJ2-2	CASSPRTDTGELFF
TRBV20-1	TRBJ2-1	CSAPALLAYNEQFF
TRBV7-3	TRBJ2-6	CASSPELAGSSGANVLTF
TRBV7-9	TRBJ2-5	CASVRGSIETQYF
TRBV5-4	TRBJ2-7	CASSPPGRSYEQYF
TRBV3-1	TRBJ2-5	CASSQVKSALGLTQYF
TRBV7-7	TRBJ2-3	CASSIGSLGPYTQYF
TRBV12-3/TRBV12-4	TRBJ1-2	CASSSLQGIYGYTF
TRBV4-3	TRBJ2-3	CASSQDRIDTQYF
TRBV5-1	TRBJ2-1	CASSPTAGTRYNEQFF
TRBV18	TRBJ1-1	CASSPRPLLGGMNTEAFF
TRBV12-3/TRBV12-4	TRBJ1-5	CASSQTGQGKHF
TRBV27	TRBJ2-1	CASSLRGTSFLDEQFF
TRBV7-8	TRBJ2-7	CASRFLPDRDYEQYF
TRBV29-1	TRBJ2-1	CSVGDRGNNEQFF
TRBV30	TRBJ2-1	CAWSAALREFF
TRBV6-2/TRBV6-3	TRBJ2-7	CASSRTGLSYEQYF
TRBV12-3/TRBV12-4	TRBJ1-2	CASSSGTEDYGYTF
TRBV30	TRBJ2-3	CACLLAASVSVGTQYF
TRBV28	TRBJ2-7	CASINPGQPSYEQYF
TRBV7-6	TRBJ2-1	CASSPRGGGNNEQFF
TRBV5-6	TRBJ1-1	CASSPTPRQHQGDTEAFF
TRBV12-3/TRBV12-4	TRBJ2-3	CASSSIGLAGDRTSTDTQYF
TRBV4-3	TRBJ1-3	CASSPGRNTIYF
TRBV7-8	TRBJ2-1	CASSLGSVTRRYNEQFF
TRBV20-1	TRBJ2-4	CSAPGLAGLAKNIQYF
TRBV6-5	TRBJ2-3	CASSYSTLGTQYF
TRBV7-2	TRBJ2-3	CASSTDLTSGRDTQYF
TRBV7-6	TRBJ2-7	CASSLTNYEQYF
TRBV2	TRBJ2-1	CASTTRDDPNEQFF
TRBV20-1	TRBJ2-1	CSARDPGTGADNEQFF
TRBV5-1	TRBJ2-2	CASRLAGTSNTGELFF
TRBV6-1	TRBJ1-5	CASRGTGQGGNQPQHF
TRBV29-1	TRBJ1-1	CSVDSGADTEAFF
TRBV12-3/TRBV12-4	TRBJ2-1	CASSPGTSGIRSYNEQFF
TRBV29-1	TRBJ2-5	CSVPRDSQETQYF
TRBV11-2	TRBJ2-1	CASSQRGDSSYNEQFF
TRBV20-1	TRBJ1-2	CSASGRGTGYGYTF
TRBV11-2	TRBJ2-3	CASSLIGQLLSTDTQYF
TRBV5-1	TRBJ1-1	CASSRRTAEEAFF
TRBV30	TRBJ2-1	CAWKGGFYNEQFF